The rows below give T cell receptor beta chains drawn from one sample of a study of chemoradiotherapy in HPV16-positive cancers. The table came from immunoSEQ multiplex PCR; TCRdb's copy has only in-frame clones and leaves some out. The table records roughly 25,000 clones, over 75% of them present only once. The sample here was blood, taken from a patient who underwent chemoradiotherapy. The receptor set was obtained from a human donor with HPV-associated anogenital cancer. CDR3s include the opening cysteine and the closing phenylalanine or tryptophan. D genes are given only for firm matches. Not all rows give a size; the values are once, few, many and, for expanded clones, a class.

TRBD2,TRBV27,TRBJ2-2,-,TGTGCCAGCAGAGCGGGGGTCACGAACACCGGGGAGCTGTTTTTT,CASRAGVTNTGELFF
TRBD2,TRBV5-1,TRBJ2-5,-,TGCGCCAGCAGCTTGGGCGGGCCGGGGGGGCCCCAAGAGACCCAGTACTTC,CASSLGGPGGPQETQYF
TRBD2,TRBV4-3,TRBJ2-7,once,TGCGCCAGCAGCCAAGGGCGTACTAGCGAGAGTGAGTACGAGCAGTACTTC,CASSQGRTSESEYEQYF
-,TRBV25-1,TRBJ2-2,-,TGTGCCAGCAGTGAACCCAGGATCAACGCCGGGGAGCTGTTTTTT,CASSEPRINAGELFF
TRBD2,TRBV7-2,TRBJ2-1,-,TGTGCCAGCAGTTTCGGTGGTGCTAGCGGGGACAATGAGCAGTTCTTC,CASSFGGASGDNEQFF
TRBD1,TRBV5-1,TRBJ2-7,-,TGCGCCAGCAGCCCCGGGACAGTCCCCTACGAGCAGTACTTC,CASSPGTVPYEQYF
-,TRBV7-2,TRBJ1-5,-,TGTGCCAGCAGCCCGGGCCATAGCAATCAGCCCCAGCATTTT,CASSPGHSNQPQHF
-,TRBV5-6,TRBJ1-4,-,TGTGCCAGCAGCAAAAATGAAAAACTGTTTTTT,CASSKNEKLFF
TRBD1,TRBV4-1,TRBJ2-7,-,TGCGCCAGCAGCCAAGAGGAGACAGGGGTCTACGAGCAGTACTTC,CASSQEETGVYEQYF
TRBD2,TRBV5-6,TRBJ2-3,-,TGTGCCAGCAGCTTGGTAGCGGGGGGGCTCACAGATACGCAGTATTTT,CASSLVAGGLTDTQYF
TRBD2,TRBV5-1,TRBJ2-2,-,TGCGCCAGCAGTTCGGATAGCGGGGTCACCGGGGAGCTGTTTTTT,CASSSDSGVTGELFF
TRBD1,TRBV7-8,TRBJ2-5,-,TGTGCCAGCAGCCCCCGGGACAGGGCCAAAGAGACCCAGTACTTC,CASSPRDRAKETQYF
-,TRBV19,TRBJ2-1,-,TGTGCCAGTAGTATAGAGGGCAATGAGCAGTTCTTC,CASSIEGNEQFF
-,TRBV7-2,TRBJ2-7,-,TGTGCCAGCAGCTTAGTGGGGTACGAGCAGTACTTC,CASSLVGYEQYF
-,TRBV19,TRBJ1-5,-,TGTGCCAGTAGTATAGTGGGCCGGGGGTCCAATCAGCCCCAGCATTTT,CASSIVGRGSNQPQHF
TRBD1,TRBV27,TRBJ1-6,-,TGTGCCAGCCGACCGGACAGGGGGATTGGACCCCTCCACTTT,CASRPDRGIGPLHF
TRBD1,TRBV6-1,TRBJ2-7,-,TGTGCCAGCAGCGGACAGGAGTCCTACGAGCAGTACTTC,CASSGQESYEQYF
-,TRBV9,TRBJ2-3,once,TGTGCCAGCAGCGTAGAGTCCAGGGCAGATACGCAGTATTTT,CASSVESRADTQYF
-,TRBV13,TRBJ2-2,-,TGTGCCAGCAGCTCAGAGGAGGGCACCGGGGAGCTGTTTTTT,CASSSEEGTGELFF
TRBD1,TRBV10-3,TRBJ2-2,-,TGTGCCACCAGGGACAGCTTGTCAGGGGAGCTGTTTTTT,CATRDSLSGELFF
-,TRBV5-1,TRBJ1-3,-,TGCGCCAGCAGCTTGGGGTCAGGAACTGGAAACACCATATATTTT,CASSLGSGTGNTIYF
-,TRBV9,TRBJ2-6,-,TGTGCCAGCAGCGTAGAGGCAGGGGCCAACGTCCTGACTTTC,CASSVEAGANVLTF
-,TRBV23-1,TRBJ1-1,-,TGCGCCAGCAGTCCAGGGACGCGCCTGATTTTGAACACTGAAGCTTTCTTT,CASSPGTRLILNTEAFF
TRBD1,TRBV30,TRBJ1-4,-,TGTGCCTGGAGTGTACAAAGGTTTAGGGGGCTGGCTAATGAAAAACTGTTTTTT,CAWSVQRFRGLANEKLFF
-,TRBV4-3,TRBJ2-5,once,TGCGCCAGCAGCCAAGACCGTTACAGGGCAGCTGGGGAGACCCAGTACTTC,CASSQDRYRAAGETQYF
-,TRBV10-3,TRBJ2-2,-,TGTGCCATCAGTGAGGCCAGCCTCACCGGGGAGCTGTTTTTT,CAISEASLTGELFF
-,TRBV7-8,TRBJ2-3,-,TGTGCCAGCAGGTTGGACCGGGGCCCGGGGGATACGCAGTATTTT,CASRLDRGPGDTQYF
-,TRBV15,TRBJ2-2,once,TGTGCCACCAGCCCCCGGGGTAGCTTCTCTACCGGGGAGCTGTTTTTT,CATSPRGSFSTGELFF
-,TRBV10-3,TRBJ1-3,-,TGTGCCTCGGGGGGAGATAACTCTGGAAACACCATATATTTT,CASGGDNSGNTIYF
-,TRBV6-1,TRBJ2-1,-,TGTGCCAGCAGTAACCAGCCATACAATGAGCAGTTCTTC,CASSNQPYNEQFF
-,TRBV19,TRBJ2-5,-,TGTGCCAGTAGCTTCCACCAAGAGACCCAGTACTTC,CASSFHQETQYF
TRBD2,TRBV5-5,TRBJ2-1,-,TGTGCCAGCAGCTCCGCCTCACGAAGCGGGGCAAGCTCCTACAATGAGCAGTTCTTC,CASSSASRSGASSYNEQFF
-,TRBV19,TRBJ1-1,-,TGTGCCAGTAGGGCGTTAGCAGCGAACACTGAAGCTTTCTTT,CASRALAANTEAFF
TRBD1,TRBV5-1,TRBJ1-4,-,TGCGCCAGCAGCTTGCCAGGGGGGTCTTTAATCGAGGGAGGCGTTGAAAAACTGTTTTTT,CASSLPGGSLIEGGVEKLFF
-,TRBV11-2,TRBJ2-1,-,TGTGCCAGCAGCCCCGACATTTACAATGAGCAGTTCTTC,CASSPDIYNEQFF
-,TRBV11-2,TRBJ2-7,-,TGTGCCAGCAGCTTAGTGGGGCGGGGCGACTACGAGCAGTACTTC,CASSLVGRGDYEQYF
TRBD2,TRBV7-6,TRBJ2-2,few,TGTGCCAGCAGCTTAGTTGTACCCGGACTAGCGGGGGGGCCGGGCACCGGGGAGCTGTTTTTT,CASSLVVPGLAGGPGTGELFF
-,TRBV7-9,TRBJ2-1,-,TGTGCCAGCAGCTTAATTGGGGGGGCCTCCTACAATGAGCAGTTCTTC,CASSLIGGASYNEQFF